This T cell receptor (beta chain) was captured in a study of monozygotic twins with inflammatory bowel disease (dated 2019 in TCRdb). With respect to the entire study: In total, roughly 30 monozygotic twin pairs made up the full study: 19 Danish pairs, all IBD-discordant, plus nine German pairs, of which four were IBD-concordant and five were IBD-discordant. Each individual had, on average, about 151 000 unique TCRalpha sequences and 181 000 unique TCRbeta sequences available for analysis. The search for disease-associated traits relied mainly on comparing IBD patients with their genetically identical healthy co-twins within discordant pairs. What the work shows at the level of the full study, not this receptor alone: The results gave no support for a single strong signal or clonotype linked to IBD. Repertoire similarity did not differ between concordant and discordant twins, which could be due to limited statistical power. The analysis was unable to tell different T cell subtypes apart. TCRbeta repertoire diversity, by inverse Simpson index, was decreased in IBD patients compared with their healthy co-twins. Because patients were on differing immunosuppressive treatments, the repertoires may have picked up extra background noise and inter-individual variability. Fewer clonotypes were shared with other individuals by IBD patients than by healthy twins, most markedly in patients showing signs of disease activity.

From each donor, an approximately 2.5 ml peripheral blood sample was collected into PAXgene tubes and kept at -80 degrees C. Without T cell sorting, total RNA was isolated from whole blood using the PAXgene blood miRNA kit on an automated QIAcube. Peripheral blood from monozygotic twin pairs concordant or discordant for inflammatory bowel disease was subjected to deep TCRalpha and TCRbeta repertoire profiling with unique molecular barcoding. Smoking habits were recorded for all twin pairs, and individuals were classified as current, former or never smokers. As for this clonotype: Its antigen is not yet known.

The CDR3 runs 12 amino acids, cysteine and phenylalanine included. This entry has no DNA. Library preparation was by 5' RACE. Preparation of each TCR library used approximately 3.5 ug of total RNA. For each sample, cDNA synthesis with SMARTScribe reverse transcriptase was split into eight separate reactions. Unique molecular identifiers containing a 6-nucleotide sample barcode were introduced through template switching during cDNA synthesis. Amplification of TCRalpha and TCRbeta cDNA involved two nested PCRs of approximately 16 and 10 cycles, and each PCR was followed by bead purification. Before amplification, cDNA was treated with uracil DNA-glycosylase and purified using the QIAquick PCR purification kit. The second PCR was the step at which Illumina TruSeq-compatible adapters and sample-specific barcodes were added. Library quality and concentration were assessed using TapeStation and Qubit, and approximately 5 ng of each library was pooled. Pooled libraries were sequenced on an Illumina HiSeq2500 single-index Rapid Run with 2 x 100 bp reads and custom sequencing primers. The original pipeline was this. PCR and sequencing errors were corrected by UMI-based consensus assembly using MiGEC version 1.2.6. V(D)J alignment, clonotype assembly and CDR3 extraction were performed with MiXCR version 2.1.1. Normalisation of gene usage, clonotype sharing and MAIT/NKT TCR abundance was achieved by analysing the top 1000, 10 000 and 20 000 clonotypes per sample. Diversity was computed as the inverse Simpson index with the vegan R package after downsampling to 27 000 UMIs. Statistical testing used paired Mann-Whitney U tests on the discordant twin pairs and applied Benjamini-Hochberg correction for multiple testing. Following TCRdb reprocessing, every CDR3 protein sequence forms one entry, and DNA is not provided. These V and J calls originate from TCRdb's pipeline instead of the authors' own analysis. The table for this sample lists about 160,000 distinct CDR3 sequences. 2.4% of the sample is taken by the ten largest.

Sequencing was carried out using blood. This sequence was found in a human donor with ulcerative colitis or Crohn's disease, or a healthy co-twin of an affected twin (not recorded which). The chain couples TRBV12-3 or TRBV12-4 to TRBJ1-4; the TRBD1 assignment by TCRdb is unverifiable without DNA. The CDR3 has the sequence CASSLGGEKLFF.